Included here is one T cell receptor beta chain sequence, with context. This sample was taken from a study of blood T cell repertoires in COVID-19. On the study more broadly: Samples came from the United States, Italy and Spain, spanning acute and convalescent COVID-19. Nucleic acid was either cDNA or gDNA, and it came from T cells, B-cell-depleted T cells, or PBMCs.

The CDR3 extends over 14 amino acids. Per the germline V gene, CDR1 is SGHNT and CDR2 is YYREEE (reference sequence). V lost 4 bases, J lost 4 bases, and 6 bases stayed unmatched. Original analysis: Estimation of nucleated cell counts relied on the amplification of reference gene primers. Assay: immunoSEQ multiplex PCR; the TCRdb copy retains only in-frame clones and omits some. D and trimming come from the DNA, and the V and J calls and clone size come from that table. The data show around 81,000 clones, approximately 83% seen once. The rearrangement uses TRBV5-4 and TRBJ1-2; TRBD1 matches at 8 bases. This sequence was found in a man older than 75 with acute or convalescent COVID-19. The sequenced material came from peripheral blood. The chain's CDR3 is CASSLGDRTYGYTF. The CDR3 DNA reads TGTGCCAGCAGCCTCGGGGACAGGACCTATGGCTACACCTTC. The entire variable domain, with the rest obtained from reference TRBV5-4 and TRBJ1-2, is as follows: ETGVTQSPTHLIKTRGQQVTLRCSSQSGHNTVSWYQQALGQGPQFIFQYYREEENGRGNFPPRFSGLQFPNYSSELNVNALELDDSALYLCASSLGDRTYGYTFGSGTRLTVV.